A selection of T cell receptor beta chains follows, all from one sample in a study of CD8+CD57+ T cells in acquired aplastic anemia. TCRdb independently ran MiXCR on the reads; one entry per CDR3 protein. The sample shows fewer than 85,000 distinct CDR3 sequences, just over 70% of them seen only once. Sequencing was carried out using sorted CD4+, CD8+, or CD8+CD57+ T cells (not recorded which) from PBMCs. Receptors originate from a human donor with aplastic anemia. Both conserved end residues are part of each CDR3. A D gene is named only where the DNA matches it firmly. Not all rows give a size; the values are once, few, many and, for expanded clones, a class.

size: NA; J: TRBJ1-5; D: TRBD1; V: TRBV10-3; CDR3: CAITTDRGQPQHF; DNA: TGTGCCATCACCACGGACAGGGGTCAGCCCCAGCATTTT
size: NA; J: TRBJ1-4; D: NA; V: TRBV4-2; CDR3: CASSLFGGEGEKLFF; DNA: TGTGCCAGCAGCTTGTTTGGGGGGGAGGGAGAAAAACTGTTTTTT
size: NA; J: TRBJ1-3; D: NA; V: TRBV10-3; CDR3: CAISDDQGYTIYF; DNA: TGTGCCATCAGTGACGATCAGGGCTACACCATATATTTT
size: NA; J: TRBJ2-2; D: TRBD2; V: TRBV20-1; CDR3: CSETSGCRELFF; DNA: TGCAGTGAGACTAGCGGGTGCCGGGAGCTGTTTTTT
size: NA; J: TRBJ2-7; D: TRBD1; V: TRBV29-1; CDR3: CSVTTGSSYEQYF; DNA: TGCAGCGTGACGACAGGGTCATCCTACGAGCAGTACTTC
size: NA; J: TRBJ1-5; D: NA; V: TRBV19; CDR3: CASRRGSNQPQHF; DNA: TGTGCCAGTAGGCGGGGTAGCAATCAGCCCCAGCATTTT
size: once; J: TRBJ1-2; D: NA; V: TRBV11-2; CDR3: CASSFEPGGAYYGYTF; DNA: TGTGCCAGCAGCTTTGAGCCTGGGGGCGCGTATTATGGCTACACCTTC
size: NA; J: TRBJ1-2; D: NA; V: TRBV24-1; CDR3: CATSEDGNYGYTF; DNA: TGTGCCACCAGTGAGGACGGAAACTATGGCTACACCTTC
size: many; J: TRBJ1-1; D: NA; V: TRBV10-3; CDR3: CAISEARERITEAFF; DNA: TGTGCCATCAGTGAGGCCAGGGAACGGATCACTGAAGCTTTCTTT
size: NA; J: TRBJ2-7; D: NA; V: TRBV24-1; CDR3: CATRLRIEAAWLYEQYF; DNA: TGTGCCACCAGGCTTCGGATCGAAGCGGCGTGGCTTTACGAGCAGTACTTC
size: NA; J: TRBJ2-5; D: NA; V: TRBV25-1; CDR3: CASSQPQGEETQYF; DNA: TGTGCCAGCAGTCAGCCCCAGGGCGAGGAGACCCAGTACTTC
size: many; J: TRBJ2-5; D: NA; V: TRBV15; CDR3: CATSRDAEGETQYF; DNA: TGTGCCACCAGCAGAGATGCGGAGGGAGAGACCCAGTACTTC
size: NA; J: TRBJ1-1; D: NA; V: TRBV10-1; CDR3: CASRTGNEAFF; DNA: TGCGCCAGCAGGACGGGGAATGAAGCTTTCTTT
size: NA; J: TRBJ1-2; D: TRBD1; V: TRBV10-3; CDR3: CAITRTGANYGYTF; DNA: TGTGCCATCACTAGGACAGGGGCTAACTATGGCTACACCTTC